A selection of T cell receptor beta chains follows, all from one sample in a study of cytomegalovirus exposure and HLA in healthy donors. Profiled with immunoSEQ multiplex PCR; TCRdb holds only in-frame clones, not every one. The table records about 54,000 clones, more than 70% of them present only once. What was sequenced was PBMCs. The receptors were gathered from a young woman in good health and CMV-seronegative. CDR3s include the opening cysteine and the closing phenylalanine or tryptophan. The D gene is left open where the match is weak. A row's size may be missing; if present it is once, few, many or a size class.

j_call: TRBJ1-1; d_call: NA; cdr3_length: 13; clone_size: once; v_call: TRBV7-9; cdr3_nt: TGTGTCACGCGGGAAAGCCAGAACACTGAAGCTTTCTTT; cdr3_aa: CVTRESQNTEAFF
j_call: TRBJ2-1; d_call: NA; cdr3_length: 17; clone_size: few; v_call: TRBV7-2; cdr3_nt: TGTGCCAGCAGCTTACGGACTTACGCTGGCTCCTACAATGAGCAGTTCTTC; cdr3_aa: CASSLRTYAGSYNEQFF
j_call: TRBJ1-4; d_call: NA; cdr3_length: 16; clone_size: NA; v_call: TRBV29-1; cdr3_nt: TGCAGCGTTGAAGAATGGGGCGGTGCAACTAATGAAAAACTGTTTTTT; cdr3_aa: CSVEEWGGATNEKLFF
j_call: TRBJ2-1; d_call: TRBD1; cdr3_length: 16; clone_size: NA; v_call: TRBV4-1; cdr3_nt: TGCGCCAGCAGCCAAGCGATGCGGACAGGGCAGAATGAGCAGTTCTTC; cdr3_aa: CASSQAMRTGQNEQFF
j_call: TRBJ2-7; d_call: TRBD2; cdr3_length: 15; clone_size: few; v_call: TRBV5-4; cdr3_nt: TGTGCCAGCAGCCTGGGGCCGGGACTAGCTTACGAGCAGTACTTC; cdr3_aa: CASSLGPGLAYEQYF
j_call: TRBJ2-1; d_call: TRBD2; cdr3_length: 14; clone_size: NA; v_call: TRBV6-6; cdr3_nt: TGTGCCAGCAGTTACGGGACTAGCAAAATTGGGCAGTTCTTC; cdr3_aa: CASSYGTSKIGQFF
j_call: TRBJ2-3; d_call: TRBD2; cdr3_length: 18; clone_size: once; v_call: TRBV4-1; cdr3_nt: TGCGCCAGCAGCCAAGGAGAGATTAGCGGGACGGGTCATGATACGCAGTATTTT; cdr3_aa: CASSQGEISGTGHDTQYF
j_call: TRBJ2-1; d_call: TRBD2; cdr3_length: 16; clone_size: NA; v_call: TRBV7-9; cdr3_nt: TGTTCCAGCAGCCCCCGGACTAGCGGGAGCTCCAATGAGCAGTTCTTC; cdr3_aa: CSSSPRTSGSSNEQFF
j_call: TRBJ1-1; d_call: TRBD1; cdr3_length: 13; clone_size: few; v_call: TRBV5-1; cdr3_nt: TGCGCCAGCAGGGGACAGGGGCGCACTGAAGCTTTCTTT; cdr3_aa: CASRGQGRTEAFF
j_call: TRBJ2-7; d_call: NA; cdr3_length: 13; clone_size: NA; v_call: TRBV14; cdr3_nt: TGTGCCAGCAGCCAAGAAGGACGGACAGTGGGGTTCTTC; cdr3_aa: CASSQEGRTVGFF
j_call: TRBJ2-5; d_call: TRBD2; cdr3_length: 15; clone_size: NA; v_call: TRBV15; cdr3_nt: TGTGCCACCAGCAGAGACCGGGGGGGGCAAGAGACCCAGTACTTC; cdr3_aa: CATSRDRGGQETQYF
j_call: TRBJ2-7; d_call: TRBD1; cdr3_length: 14; clone_size: NA; v_call: TRBV5-1; cdr3_nt: TGCGCCAGCAGCTCACAGGGGCGCTCCTACGAGCAGTACTTC; cdr3_aa: CASSSQGRSYEQYF
j_call: TRBJ2-7; d_call: TRBD2; cdr3_length: 15; clone_size: NA; v_call: TRBV28; cdr3_nt: TGTGCCAGCAGTTTCCGGACTAGCGGGAGACGAGAGCAGTACTTC; cdr3_aa: CASSFRTSGRREQYF
j_call: TRBJ2-5; d_call: NA; cdr3_length: 13; clone_size: NA; v_call: TRBV18; cdr3_nt: TGTGCCAGCTCACCCTGGCCACAAGAGACCCAGTACTTC; cdr3_aa: CASSPWPQETQYF
j_call: TRBJ2-1; d_call: TRBD2; cdr3_length: 19; clone_size: NA; v_call: TRBV5-1; cdr3_nt: TGCGCCAGCAGCTTGGGGACTAGCGGGAGGGCGGTCTCCTACAATGAGCAGTTCTTC; cdr3_aa: CASSLGTSGRAVSYNEQFF
j_call: TRBJ2-7; d_call: NA; cdr3_length: 16; clone_size: NA; v_call: TRBV4-1; cdr3_nt: TGCGCCAGCAGCCAAGATAGGCCGGGGTCGACCTACGAGCAGTACTTC; cdr3_aa: CASSQDRPGSTYEQYF
j_call: TRBJ1-3; d_call: NA; cdr3_length: 13; clone_size: NA; v_call: TRBV5-4; cdr3_nt: TGTGCCAGCACCAAGACGGGGGGAAACACCATATATTTT; cdr3_aa: CASTKTGGNTIYF
j_call: TRBJ1-1; d_call: NA; cdr3_length: 14; clone_size: NA; v_call: TRBV10-1; cdr3_nt: TGCGCCAGCAGTGCCGCCAGGCTGAACACTGAAGCTTTCTTT; cdr3_aa: CASSAARLNTEAFF
j_call: TRBJ1-1; d_call: TRBD1; cdr3_length: 12; clone_size: few; v_call: TRBV19; cdr3_nt: TGTGCCACTCTAGGACAGGGGGCTGAAGCTTTCTTT; cdr3_aa: CATLGQGAEAFF
j_call: TRBJ2-5; d_call: TRBD2; cdr3_length: 14; clone_size: NA; v_call: TRBV30; cdr3_nt: TGTGCCTGGAGTCCCCGGACTAGCGGAGAGACCCAGTACTTC; cdr3_aa: CAWSPRTSGETQYF
j_call: TRBJ2-7; d_call: NA; cdr3_length: 16; clone_size: few; v_call: TRBV7-9; cdr3_nt: TGTGCCAGCAGCCCGGTTTGGGCAGGGGAGTCCTACGAGCAGTACTTC; cdr3_aa: CASSPVWAGESYEQYF
j_call: TRBJ2-2; d_call: TRBD1; cdr3_length: 16; clone_size: NA; v_call: TRBV4-1; cdr3_nt: TGCGCCAGCAGCCAGCCGCGCCAGGGGGTCACCGGGGAGCTGTTTTTT; cdr3_aa: CASSQPRQGVTGELFF
j_call: TRBJ1-6; d_call: NA; cdr3_length: 14; clone_size: NA; v_call: TRBV10-3; cdr3_nt: TGTGCCATCAGAAACCGGGAAGGAAATTCACCCCTCCACTTT; cdr3_aa: CAIRNREGNSPLHF
j_call: TRBJ1-2; d_call: NA; cdr3_length: 13; clone_size: NA; v_call: TRBV7-3; cdr3_nt: TGTGCCAGCAGCTTAGGGCAGGGCCATGGCTACACCTTC; cdr3_aa: CASSLGQGHGYTF
j_call: TRBJ1-2; d_call: NA; cdr3_length: 13; clone_size: once; v_call: TRBV10-2; cdr3_nt: TGCGCCAGCAGTTTACAGGGTGGACGTGGCTACACCTTC; cdr3_aa: CASSLQGGRGYTF
j_call: TRBJ1-4; d_call: NA; cdr3_length: 19; clone_size: NA; v_call: TRBV14; cdr3_nt: TGTGCCAGCAGCCAAGGGGGGTGGAGGGCTCGTGCAACTAATGAAAAACTGTTTTTT; cdr3_aa: CASSQGGWRARATNEKLFF
j_call: TRBJ1-5; d_call: NA; cdr3_length: 13; clone_size: once; v_call: TRBV5-8; cdr3_nt: TGTGCCAGCAGCGCCGGGTACAATCAGCCCCAGCATTTT; cdr3_aa: CASSAGYNQPQHF
j_call: TRBJ1-1; d_call: TRBD1; cdr3_length: 15; clone_size: NA; v_call: TRBV19; cdr3_nt: TGTGCCAGTAGTGGAAGGGGACAGGAGAACACTGAAGCTTTCTTT; cdr3_aa: CASSGRGQENTEAFF
j_call: TRBJ1-1; d_call: NA; cdr3_length: 16; clone_size: NA; v_call: TRBV21-1; cdr3_nt: TGTGCCAGCAGCAAAGACGGGGGACAGATCAACACTGAAGCTTTCTTT; cdr3_aa: CASSKDGGQINTEAFF
j_call: TRBJ2-1; d_call: NA; cdr3_length: 14; clone_size: NA; v_call: TRBV7-2; cdr3_nt: TGTGCCAGCAGCTTAATGTCTAAGCGAACTGAGCAGTTCTTC; cdr3_aa: CASSLMSKRTEQFF
j_call: TRBJ2-3; d_call: TRBD2; cdr3_length: 14; clone_size: few; v_call: TRBV5-4; cdr3_nt: TGTGCCAGCAGCCCGACCGGGGGGACAGATACGCAGTATTTT; cdr3_aa: CASSPTGGTDTQYF
j_call: TRBJ1-3; d_call: NA; cdr3_length: 17; clone_size: NA; v_call: TRBV19; cdr3_nt: TGTGCCAGTATCAACGAGAGGACGGGAAGCTCTGGAAACACCATATATTTT; cdr3_aa: CASINERTGSSGNTIYF
j_call: TRBJ2-1; d_call: NA; cdr3_length: 15; clone_size: NA; v_call: TRBV18; cdr3_nt: TGTGCCAGCTCACCTGCGGACTATTATTACAATGAGCAGTTCTTC; cdr3_aa: CASSPADYYYNEQFF
j_call: TRBJ2-7; d_call: NA; cdr3_length: 14; clone_size: NA; v_call: TRBV6-6; cdr3_nt: TGTGCCAGCAGTTCCGCGACAGAAGTCTACGAGCAGTACTTC; cdr3_aa: CASSSATEVYEQYF
j_call: TRBJ2-1; d_call: NA; cdr3_length: 12; clone_size: few; v_call: TRBV7-9; cdr3_nt: TGTGCCAGCAGCTCAGGGAACAATGAGCAGTTCTTC; cdr3_aa: CASSSGNNEQFF
j_call: TRBJ2-7; d_call: TRBD1; cdr3_length: 14; clone_size: NA; v_call: TRBV7-9; cdr3_nt: TGTGCCAGCAGCTCGGACAGGGGTTCCTACGAGCAGTACTTC; cdr3_aa: CASSSDRGSYEQYF
j_call: TRBJ1-5; d_call: TRBD1; cdr3_length: 14; clone_size: NA; v_call: TRBV10-2; cdr3_nt: TGCGCCAGCAGGGCTGCCGGGACAGGTGAGGCCCAGCATTTT; cdr3_aa: CASRAAGTGEAQHF
j_call: TRBJ1-1; d_call: NA; cdr3_length: 15; clone_size: once; v_call: TRBV5-6; cdr3_nt: TGTGCCAGCAGCTTTGGGGGCCCAACGAACACTGAAGCTTTCTTT; cdr3_aa: CASSFGGPTNTEAFF
j_call: TRBJ2-2; d_call: NA; cdr3_length: 18; clone_size: once; v_call: TRBV21-1; cdr3_nt: TGTGCCAGCAGCAAACCGGGACTAACAATAACGAACACCGGGGAGCTGTTTTTT; cdr3_aa: CASSKPGLTITNTGELFF
j_call: TRBJ2-5; d_call: TRBD2; cdr3_length: 16; clone_size: NA; v_call: TRBV6-1; cdr3_nt: TGTGCCAGCAGTGACCCCTTCCGGGGGGTGGAGGAGACCCAGTACTTC; cdr3_aa: CASSDPFRGVEETQYF
j_call: TRBJ1-6; d_call: NA; cdr3_length: 16; clone_size: NA; v_call: TRBV27; cdr3_nt: TGTGCCAGCAGTGCCCGGGACTCATTCTATAATTCACCCCTCCACTTT; cdr3_aa: CASSARDSFYNSPLHF
j_call: TRBJ1-6; d_call: NA; cdr3_length: 15; clone_size: NA; v_call: TRBV28; cdr3_nt: TGTGCCAGCAGTACAGGGAGCTCCTATAATTCACCCCTCCACTTT; cdr3_aa: CASSTGSSYNSPLHF
j_call: TRBJ1-4; d_call: NA; cdr3_length: 13; clone_size: NA; v_call: TRBV5-1; cdr3_nt: TGCGCCAGCAGCTTGTCCGGGGATGAAAAACTGTTTTTT; cdr3_aa: CASSLSGDEKLFF
j_call: TRBJ1-5; d_call: TRBD1; cdr3_length: 15; clone_size: NA; v_call: TRBV30; cdr3_nt: TGTGCCTGGAGTGCAACAGGGGGAAGAAATCAGCCCCAGCATTTT; cdr3_aa: CAWSATGGRNQPQHF
j_call: TRBJ1-1; d_call: NA; cdr3_length: 17; clone_size: NA; v_call: TRBV28; cdr3_nt: TGTGCCAGCAGTTTTCTTGTCGGACAGCGGGACCACACTGAAGCTTTCTTT; cdr3_aa: CASSFLVGQRDHTEAFF
j_call: TRBJ2-1; d_call: TRBD2; cdr3_length: 15; clone_size: NA; v_call: TRBV11-1; cdr3_nt: TGTGCCAGCAGCCCCTTTGGCGGGGGGCGGGGGGAGCAGTTCTTC; cdr3_aa: CASSPFGGGRGEQFF
j_call: TRBJ2-1; d_call: NA; cdr3_length: 16; clone_size: NA; v_call: TRBV9; cdr3_nt: TGTGCCAGCAGCGTAGTGTCGCAGGGGCTAGGGAATGAGCAGTTCTTC; cdr3_aa: CASSVVSQGLGNEQFF
j_call: TRBJ2-7; d_call: NA; cdr3_length: 13; clone_size: NA; v_call: TRBV18; cdr3_nt: TGTGCCAGCTCACCGTCGAAGCTGCGGGAGCAGTACTTC; cdr3_aa: CASSPSKLREQYF
j_call: TRBJ1-2; d_call: NA; cdr3_length: 14; clone_size: few; v_call: TRBV25-1; cdr3_nt: TGTGCCAGCAGTGACTTAGTGGTTAACTATGGCTACACCTTC; cdr3_aa: CASSDLVVNYGYTF